A single sample is the source of the 14 T cell receptor beta chains below, sequenced in a study of OX40 agonist ivuxolimab in advanced cancers. Assay: immunoSEQ multiplex PCR; the TCRdb copy retains only in-frame clones and omits some. The table records some 150,000 clones, 90% of them present only once. The sample was CD4+ or CD8+ T cells sorted from blood, taken in a trial of the OX40 agonist ivuxolimab. The receptors here all came from an adult with an advanced solid tumor such as melanoma, head and neck, liver or kidney cancer.

The genes are TRBV7-6 and TRBJ2-7; D is ambiguous. The length of the CDR3 is 16 residues. CDR1 SGHVS and CDR2 FNYEAQ come from the germline V gene. Deletions cut 1 base from V and 2 bases from J, with 15 bases between. CDR3 protein: CASSLVSTETPYEQYF. CDR3 coding DNA: TGTGCCAGCAGCTTAGTATCAACCGAGACACCCTACGAGCAGTACTTC.

The V call is TRBV5-1, the J call TRBJ2-2, with D perhaps TRBD1 (7 bases). This CDR3 is built from 14 residues. In germline, CDR1 is SGHRS, CDR2 YFSETQ. The V end lost 3 bases, the J end lost 3 bases, and 9 bases lay between the germline ends. CDR3 sequence: CASSSRGDTGELFF. The CDR3 nucleotides read TGCGCCAGCAGCTCCAGGGGGGACACCGGGGAGCTGTTTTTT.

The rearrangement links TRBV5-4 to TRBJ2-1; 7 bases are shared with TRBD2. The CDR3 spans 16 residues. Germline CDR1 and CDR2: SGHNT and YYREEE (reference sequence). Losses at the gene ends were 2 bases for V and 5 bases for J; bases not matched to a gene: 10. Written as DNA, the CDR3 is TGTGCCAGCAGCTTAACCGGCGGGGGAACGGACAATGAGCAGTTCTTC. Protein product: CASSLTGGGTDNEQFF. The variable domain in full, completed from reference TRBV5-4 and TRBJ2-1, reads ETGVTQSPTHLIKTRGQQVTLRCSSQSGHNTVSWYQQALGQGPQFIFQYYREEENGRGNFPPRFSGLQFPNYSSELNVNALELDDSALYLCASSLTGGGTDNEQFFGPGTRLTVL.

This chain uses TRBV15 with TRBJ2-2, with 15 bases matching TRBD2. Germline lookup yields CDR1 LNHNV and CDR2 YYDKDF (reference sequence). The CDR3 sequence is 19 residues long. The V gene end was trimmed by 5 bases and the J gene end by 7 bases; junction bases not matched to a gene: 14. This CDR3 is CATSGNPGLAGGRDGELFF. The CDR3, as DNA: TGTGCCACCAGCGGAAATCCGGGACTAGCGGGAGGACGGGACGGGGAGCTGTTTTTT.

This chain connects TRBV9 to TRBJ2-1; D possibly corresponds to TRBD2 (5 bases). V lost 4 bases and J lost 0, with 11 bases in between. Germline V gene sequence: CDR1 SGDLS, CDR2 YYNGEE. The CDR3 covers 15 residues. CDR3 loop: CASSPRGDSYNEQFF. The CDR3 coding sequence is TGTGCCAGCAGCCCCCGGGGAGACTCCTACAATGAGCAGTTCTTC.

This clone was recorded a few times. This rearrangement joins TRBV2 to TRBJ1-5; D unclear. Trimming removed 4 bases from V and 6 bases from J, with 4 bases in between. The germline V gene has CDR1 SNHLY and CDR2 FYNNEI. This CDR3 has 11 residues. Written as DNA, the CDR3 is TGTGCCAGCAGTGTTGGTCAGCCCCAGCATTTT. Translated: CASSVGQPQHF.

The V and J genes are TRBV7-3 and TRBJ2-2; D is possibly TRBD2 (5 bases). The CDR3 is made up of 14 amino acids. CDR1 SGHTA and CDR2 FQGTGA come from the germline V gene. Trimming removed 5 bases from V and 4 bases from J, with 11 bases in between. The DNA for the CDR3 is TGTGCCAGCAGCACCTCCGGGATCACCGGGGAGCTGTTTTTT. Its translation: CASSTSGITGELFF.

The chain combines TRBV4-3 with TRBJ2-2, with 11 bases that match TRBD1. The germline V gene encodes CDR1 LGHNA and CDR2 YSLEER. Germline trimming cut 3 bases from V and 1 base from J; bases unmatched to any gene: 4. The CDR3 is 17 residues long. Here the CDR3 reads CASSQAGTGGNTGELFF. The CDR3 nucleotides read TGCGCCAGCAGCCAGGCCGGGACAGGGGGGAACACCGGGGAGCTGTTTTTT.

The rearrangement joins TRBV7-3 to TRBJ2-1; TRBD2 aligns across 13 bases. The V segment lost 3 bases and the J segment 8 bases; nucleotides outside the gene matches: 1. The CDR3 sequence is 14 residues long. CDR1 and CDR2 (germline): SGHTA, FQGTGA. The CDR3 bases are TGTGCCAGCAGCTTTGGACTAGCGGGAGATGAGCAGTTCTTC. The encoded protein is CASSFGLAGDEQFF.

This chain joins TRBV7-9 and TRBJ1-5, with 8 bases matching TRBD1. CDR3 length: 14 amino acids. CDR1 and CDR2 (germline): SEHNR, FQNEAQ (reference sequence). V shed 4 bases and J 7 bases; nucleotides not matched to a gene: 6. The CDR3 is CASSYGQGGQPQHF. The CDR3 DNA reads as TGTGCCAGCAGCTACGGACAGGGCGGACAGCCCCAGCATTTT.

The V call is TRBV6-1, the J call TRBJ1-2, with D possibly being TRBD1 (5 bases). The CDR3 loop spans 15 amino acids. Between the trimmed V and J ends, which lost 1 base and 4 bases, there was a span of 13 bases. CDR1 and CDR2 (germline): MNHNS, SASEGT. The CDR3 loop reads CASSEEPGGVYGYTF. The CDR3 region has the DNA TGTGCCAGCAGTGAAGAACCGGGGGGGGTCTATGGCTACACCTTC.

The J gene is TRBJ1-6, the V gene TRBV7-8; TRBD1 matches 9 bases. Germline lookup yields CDR1 SGHVS and CDR2 FQNEAQ. The CDR3 runs 14 residues. Trimming took 5 bases from V and 6 from J; bases not matched to a gene: 2. CDR3: CASSTGQGNSPLHF. In nucleotides, the CDR3 is TGTGCCAGCAGCACGGGACAGGGTAATTCACCCCTCCACTTT.

The CDR3 is CASSSQQGPGNTIYF. CDR3 sequence (DNA): TGTGCCAGCAGTTCCCAACAGGGACCTGGAAACACCATATATTTT. This chain joins TRBV7-9 and TRBJ1-3; D might be TRBD1 (6 bases). Germline loops: CDR1 SEHNR, CDR2 FQNEAQ (reference sequence). The germline V and J ends were trimmed by 6 bases and 2 bases, with 14 bases remaining between them. The CDR3 totals 15 residues.

J is TRBJ2-5 and V is TRBV9; 10 bases match TRBD2. Germline lookup yields CDR1 SGDLS and CDR2 YYNGEE. The CDR3 totals 16 residues. Losses at the gene ends were 0 bases for V and 5 bases for J; bases not matched to a gene: 7. The CDR3 DNA sequence: TGTGCCAGCAGCGTAGATAGCGGGAGGCTCTACGAGACCCAGTACTTC. Protein sequence: CASSVDSGRLYETQYF.